This record looks at one TCR beta chain sequence and its context. This sample stems from a study of cytomegalovirus exposure and HLA in healthy donors. PCR involved 60 Vbeta and 13 Jbeta primers. In the original analysis: Counted up in a later analysis, unique TCR beta chains came to approximately 77 million, with around 10 million shared. Clones were read by immunoSEQ multiplex PCR, and TCRdb kept only the in-frame ones, dropping some. The V and J calls and clone size were taken over from that table, and D and trimming were inferred from the DNA. The table has hundreds of thousands of clones, over 80% seen once. V was clipped by 0 bases and J by 4 bases; unmatched bases: 5. Germline CDR1 is SEHNR and CDR2 is FQNEAQ (reference sequence). This CDR3 spans 18 amino acids.

The material sequenced was PBMCs. The chain is built from TRBV7-9 and TRBJ2-1, with 14 bases fitting TRBD2. This TCR was sampled from a boy aged 2 to 10 in good health and CMV-seronegative. The CDR3 coding sequence is TGTGCCAGCAGCTTAGCTAGGACTAGCGGGGGGACATACAATGAGCAGTTCTTC. It is translated as CASSLARTSGGTYNEQFF.